Listed below are T cell receptor beta chains from one sample, sequenced in a study of blood T cell repertoires in COVID-19. Repertoires were generated with immunoSEQ multiplex PCR, while TCRdb's copy carries only in-frame clones and drops some. The table records over 120,000 clones, 81% of them present only once. Sequenced input: peripheral blood. These receptors all come from a human donor in a cohort sampled during active COVID-19. Each CDR3 is given with its conserved first and last residue. Fields, in order: D gene, clone size, J gene, V gene, CDR3 DNA, CDR3 protein. The D gene is left open where the match is weak. A clone size is listed for some rows: how often the clone was seen (once, few, many), or a class if it is expanded.

NA,few,TRBJ1-1,TRBV4-1,TGCGCCAGCAGCCAAGGAAGACAGGCCAGCACTGAAGCTTTCTTT,CASSQGRQASTEAFF
NA,NA,TRBJ2-7,TRBV9,TGTGCCAGCAGCGTAAGGGGTCGGGGAGGTGAGCAGTACTTC,CASSVRGRGGEQYF
TRBD1,few,TRBJ1-6,TRBV27,TGTGCCAGCAGCCGATGGACAGGGTCAGCGAATAATTCACCCCTCCACTTT,CASSRWTGSANNSPLHF
TRBD1,once,TRBJ2-5,TRBV7-3,TGTGCCAGCAGCTGGACAGGGGAAGAGACCCAGTACTTC,CASSWTGEETQYF
TRBD2,NA,TRBJ2-3,TRBV5-1,TGCGCCAGCAGCTTATCGCTAGCGGGAAGTACGCAGTATTTT,CASSLSLAGSTQYF
TRBD1,NA,TRBJ2-1,TRBV11-3,TGTGCCAGCAGCCAACAGGGGGCCTCCTACAATGAGCAGTTCTTC,CASSQQGASYNEQFF
NA,NA,TRBJ1-1,TRBV7-2,TGTGCCAGCAGCCGCCGGTCGGAGACTGAAGCTTTCTTT,CASSRRSETEAFF
NA,NA,TRBJ1-5,TRBV18,TGTGCCAGCTCACCATTTCAGGGTTTGAATCAGCCCCAGCATTTT,CASSPFQGLNQPQHF
NA,few,TRBJ1-5,TRBV28,TGTGCCAGCAGTTTTGGGCAACTCAATCAGCCCCAGCATTTT,CASSFGQLNQPQHF
NA,few,TRBJ2-7,TRBV7-9,TGTGCCAGCAGCTCCGACAGGAACTCCTACGAGCAGTACTTC,CASSSDRNSYEQYF
TRBD1,NA,TRBJ2-6,TRBV6-5,TGTGCCACCGGGACAGCATTCTCTGGGGCCAACGTCCTGACTTTC,CATGTAFSGANVLTF
NA,NA,TRBJ2-1,TRBV7-2,TGTGCCAGCAGCTTCGGGGGTTCCTACAATGAGCAGTTCTTC,CASSFGGSYNEQFF
TRBD2,NA,TRBJ2-7,TRBV11-3,TGTGCCAGCAGCGTAGCGGGAGGGGACTACGAGCAGTACTTC,CASSVAGGDYEQYF
NA,NA,TRBJ2-6,TRBV5-1,TGCGCCAGCAGCTTGGCCAACGGTGGGGCCAACGTCCTGACTTTC,CASSLANGGANVLTF
TRBD2,NA,TRBJ2-1,TRBV9,TGTGCCAGCAGCGCCTTTACGGGACTAGCTCTTCCTGAGCAGTTCTTC,CASSAFTGLALPEQFF
NA,NA,TRBJ2-7,TRBV5-1,TGCGCCAGCAGCTTGGTTAGTGAGGATTCGCGGCAGTACTTC,CASSLVSEDSRQYF
NA,NA,TRBJ2-1,TRBV25-1,TGTGCAACAGAGAGCTCCTACAATGAGCAGTTCTTC,CATESSYNEQFF
NA,NA,TRBJ2-3,TRBV19,TGTGCCAGTAGTAAAAGCGGTGCTAGCACAGATACGCAGTATTTT,CASSKSGASTDTQYF
NA,NA,TRBJ1-6,TRBV14,TGTGCCAGCAGCCAATCAGGGGCTGTATCACCCCTCCACTTT,CASSQSGAVSPLHF
TRBD2,NA,TRBJ2-1,TRBV5-1,TGCGCCAGCAGCTTCGATAGCGGGAACAATGAGCAGTTCTTC,CASSFDSGNNEQFF
TRBD2,once,TRBJ2-3,TRBV7-2,TGTGCCAGCAGCGTTAGCGGGTCCCCAGATACGCAGTATTTT,CASSVSGSPDTQYF
TRBD1,NA,TRBJ1-5,TRBV6-2/TRBV6-3,TGTGCCAGCAGTTACCAGGGACAGTTTAGCAATCAGCCCCAGCATTTT,CASSYQGQFSNQPQHF
TRBD1,NA,TRBJ2-7,TRBV7-2,TGTGCCAGCAGCGCCGGGGACAGACCCTACGAGCAGTACTTC,CASSAGDRPYEQYF
TRBD1,NA,TRBJ2-7,TRBV7-6,TGTGCCAGCAGCTCCCGGGACAGGGTAACCTACGAGCAGTACTTC,CASSSRDRVTYEQYF
NA,NA,TRBJ1-1,TRBV6-1,TGTGCCAGCAGTGAAGCTCAGGGAAAGAACACTGAAGCTTTCTTT,CASSEAQGKNTEAFF
TRBD2,NA,TRBJ2-7,TRBV7-3,TGTGCCAGCAGCTCGACACGGACGACTAGCGGGTCCCCCTACGAGCAGTACTTC,CASSSTRTTSGSPYEQYF
TRBD2,NA,TRBJ2-5,TRBV14,TGTGCCAGCAGCCCGGGTCGCATAGCGGGAGCTCAGGAGACCCAGTACTTC,CASSPGRIAGAQETQYF
NA,NA,TRBJ1-2,TRBV29-1,TGCAGCGTCGTGGACAGCCGAAGCTATGGCTACACCTTC,CSVVDSRSYGYTF
NA,NA,TRBJ2-1,TRBV19,TGTGCCAGTAGCCCGACAGGTCGGTCCCTCTACAATGAGCAGTTCTTC,CASSPTGRSLYNEQFF
NA,NA,TRBJ1-1,TRBV19,TGTGCCAGTAGTATCCCGGGAATGAACACTGAAGCTTTCTTT,CASSIPGMNTEAFF
NA,NA,TRBJ2-7,TRBV4-3,TGCGCCAGCAGCCAAGAAGAGGCTAGGTACGGCTACGAGCAGTACTTC,CASSQEEARYGYEQYF
TRBD1,NA,TRBJ2-7,TRBV24-1,TGTGCCACCAGTGACTCTCCGGGACAGGGAGGCGAGCAGTACTTC,CATSDSPGQGGEQYF
NA,NA,TRBJ1-5,TRBV2,TGTGCCAGCAGTGTAGAAGGGGCCACTAGCAATCAGCCCCAGCATTTT,CASSVEGATSNQPQHF
TRBD2,NA,TRBJ2-5,TRBV9,TGTGCCAGCAGCGTTACAGCGGGAGTAAACCAAGAGACCCAGTACTTC,CASSVTAGVNQETQYF
NA,NA,TRBJ1-4,TRBV3-1/TRBV3-2,TGTGCCAGCAGCCAAGATCAAGAGGGGGGGGCTACTAATGAAAAACTGTTTTTT,CASSQDQEGGATNEKLFF
NA,NA,TRBJ1-2,TRBV20-1,TGCAGTGCGAACTTGGGGGACATTTGCACCTTC,CSANLGDICTF
TRBD2,NA,TRBJ2-7,TRBV19,TGTGCCAGTAGTATAGCCCCGAGACTAGCGGGAGTGCGGGAGCAGTACTTC,CASSIAPRLAGVREQYF
TRBD2,NA,TRBJ2-5,TRBV6-2/TRBV6-3,TGTGCCAGCAGTTATGGCGGGAGCTACCTTGGGATTGAGACCCAGTACTTC,CASSYGGSYLGIETQYF
TRBD1,NA,TRBJ2-7,TRBV16,TGTGCCAGCAGCGACACATTACAGGGGATCCACGAGCAGTACTTC,CASSDTLQGIHEQYF
NA,NA,TRBJ1-4,TRBV28,TGTGCCAGCAGTTGGGGAGGGCTTAGTGAAAAACTGTTTTTT,CASSWGGLSEKLFF
NA,NA,TRBJ1-4,TRBV28,TGTGCCAGCACACGTTCGGGAAAACTGTTTTTT,CASTRSGKLFF
TRBD1,NA,TRBJ1-1,TRBV5-4,TGTGCCAGCAGCCCCTCCGGACAGGGAAAATTCGGAGCTTTCTTT,CASSPSGQGKFGAFF
NA,NA,TRBJ2-7,TRBV7-9,TGTGCCAGCAGCTTTACCTACGAGCAGTACTTC,CASSFTYEQYF